The 14 T cell receptor beta chains below come from one sample, sequenced in a study of shared clonotypes between healthy human individuals. CD45RO-negative, CCR7-selected cells formed the naive CD8 fraction, which excluded terminally differentiated effector memory CD45RA+ cells. Only in-frame clones appear in the TCRdb table, and some are missing; sequencing was by immunoSEQ multiplex PCR. The profile shows nearly 2 million clones, about 95% of them singletons. Sample: naive CD8+ T cells sorted from blood. All receptors come from a man aged 18 to 35 in good health.

The rearrangement links TRBV19 to TRBJ1-1; no reliable D call. The V end was cut by 3 bases, the J end by 5 bases, with 13 bases between. Germline-derived CDR1 and CDR2 are LNHDA and SQIVND (reference sequence). The CDR3 covers 14 residues. The CDR3 loop reads CASSIGQDRTEAFF. CDR3 in DNA: TGTGCCAGTAGTATTGGGCAGGACCGGACTGAAGCTTTCTTT.

The chain recombines TRBV7-9 with TRBJ2-3, with D unresolved. The CDR3 is 12 residues long. The germline CDR1 and CDR2 sequences are SEHNR and FQNEAQ (reference sequence). V dropped 1 base and J dropped 7 bases, with 6 bases sitting between them. The CDR3 sequence: CASSLESYTQYF. The CDR3 DNA sequence: TGTGCCAGCAGCTTAGAGAGCTATACGCAGTATTTT. Drawing the rest from reference TRBV7-9 and TRBJ2-3, the complete variable domain is DTGVSQNPRHKITKRGQNVTFRCDPISEHNRLYWYRQTLGQGPEFLTYFQNEAQLEKSRLLSDRFSAERPKGSFSTLEIQRTEQGDSAMYLCASSLESYTQYFGPGTRLTVL.

This sequence joins TRBV6-5 and TRBJ2-7; 8 nucleotides match TRBD2. The CDR3 totals 14 residues. Germline CDR1 is MNHEY and CDR2 is SVGAGI. J gave up 1 base and V 8 bases, and 7 bases lay outside the gene matches. In nucleotides, the CDR3 is TGTGCCAGCCGGGAGGGCCCTATGTCCTACGAGCAGTACTTC. Protein: CASREGPMSYEQYF.

J is TRBJ2-7 and V is TRBV29-1; TRBD1 matches 7 bases. The V gene's germline CDR1 is SQVTM and CDR2 ANQGSEA. The V and J ends lost 7 bases and 2 bases, in that order; junction bases with no gene match: 5. CDR3 length: 12 amino acids. CDR3 sequence (DNA): TGCAGCGCCGGGGACAGCGCCTACGAGCAGTACTTC. This codes for CSAGDSAYEQYF.

This clone has a single count. The rearrangement links TRBV5-1 to TRBJ2-3, with unresolved D. Germline CDR1 SGHRS, CDR2 YFSETQ. This CDR3 contains 16 residues. The V and J ends lost 2 bases and 0 bases respectively, with 13 bases between them. This CDR3 is CASSFLADMSTDTQYF. Written as DNA, the CDR3 is TGCGCCAGCAGCTTTCTCGCGGATATGAGCACAGATACGCAGTATTTT.

The chain has TRBV30 and TRBJ1-1; unclear D gene. V shed 2 bases and J shed 5 bases, with 18 bases lying between them. CDR1 is GTSNPN and CDR2 is SVGIG in the germline V gene (reference sequence). The CDR3 length is 15 residues. CDR3 in DNA: TGTGCCTGGAGTCCCCATGCGGGGTCGCGGACTGAAGCTTTCTTT. It translates to CAWSPHAGSRTEAFF.

V is TRBV27 and J is TRBJ2-3; TRBD2 aligns across 8 bases. Trimming took 5 bases from V and 1 from J; bases not matched to a gene: 8. Germline V gene data show CDR1 as MNHEY and CDR2 as SMNVEV (reference sequence). This CDR3 contains 16 residues. The CDR3 bases are TGTGCCAGCAGTCCCTCAGCGGGGGCCCGCACAGATACGCAGTATTTT. The encoded protein is CASSPSAGARTDTQYF.

The CDR3 reads CASSQIGFNQPQHF. The CDR3 DNA reads as TGTGCCAGCAGCCAAATCGGATTCAATCAGCCCCAGCATTTT. The genes are TRBV14 and TRBJ1-5; no firm D call. The germline gives CDR1 SGHDN, CDR2 FVKESK. V shed 2 bases and J shed 3 bases, with 8 bases lying between them. The CDR3 loop spans 14 amino acids.

The rearrangement links TRBV27 to TRBJ2-6; 7 bases align to TRBD1. V gave up 5 bases and J gave up 0 bases; unmatched junction bases: 7. CDR3 length: 17 residues. Per germline, CDR1 MNHEY and CDR2 SMNVEV (reference sequence). The CDR3 loop is CASSGGQTTSGANVLTF. CDR3 bases: TGTGCCAGCAGTGGGGGACAGACCACCTCTGGGGCCAACGTCCTGACTTTC.

The rearrangement links TRBV5-1 to TRBJ2-7, with TRBD2 identical over 7 bases. The CDR3 consists of 13 residues. With 5 bases clipped from V and 2 bases from J, the junction kept 4 bases outside the gene matches. Germline V CDR1 and CDR2: SGHRS, YFSETQ. This chain's CDR3 is CASRAGDPYEQYF. As DNA, the CDR3 is TGCGCCAGCAGGGCGGGGGACCCCTACGAGCAGTACTTC.

The chain employs TRBV2 and TRBJ2-7; the D is unclear. This CDR3 has 15 residues. Germline V lookup: CDR1 SNHLY, CDR2 FYNNEI. V lost 2 bases to trimming and J lost 0 bases, with 11 bases between them. DNA of the CDR3: TGTGCCAGCAGTGAATATACAGTAAGCTCCTACGAGCAGTACTTC. Protein: CASSEYTVSSYEQYF.

The rearrangement uses TRBV27 and TRBJ2-7; 10 bases map to TRBD2. Germline values: CDR1 MNHEY, CDR2 SMNVEV (reference sequence). This CDR3 comprises 16 residues. Unmatched junction bases numbered 7, after V lost 2 bases and J lost 3 bases. Written as DNA, the CDR3 is TGTGCCAGCAGTTTAGACGGACTAGCGGACCTCTACGAGCAGTACTTC. Amino acids: CASSLDGLADLYEQYF.

The gene calls are TRBV10-2 and TRBJ2-7; TRBD2 aligns across 7 bases. CDR1 WSHSY and CDR2 SAAADI come from the germline V gene. The trim removed 7 bases at V and 7 bases at J, leaving 13 bases unmatched. The length of the CDR3 is 14 residues. CDR3 sequence reads: CASTVGAGVGEQYF. CDR3 nucleotides: TGCGCCAGCACGGTCGGGGCGGGAGTAGGGGAGCAGTACTTC.

The chain employs TRBV6-5 and TRBJ1-2, with 8 positions matching TRBD1. The germline V gene has CDR1 MNHEY and CDR2 SVGAGI. V gave up 0 bases and J gave up 6 bases; unmatched junction bases: 6. The CDR3 runs 15 residues. DNA of the CDR3: TGTGCCAGCAGTTACTCGGGGCAGGGGGCTCATGGCTACACCTTC. Protein sequence: CASSYSGQGAHGYTF.